The clone carrying this T cell receptor beta chain showed up many times. No antigen is known for it. The source of the sample is a study of neurological immune-mediated disorders. Whole-study findings and limits: The most TCR clonal expansion was seen in HTLV-1-associated myelopathy, and the least was seen in multiple sclerosis, which fell below healthy controls. Phylogenetic grouping assigned the repertoires of 18 of 34 multiple sclerosis patients to one related-CDR3 cluster, which constitutes a possible signature.

CDR3 length: 16 residues. Germline CDR1 is SGHKS and CDR2 is YYEKEE (reference sequence). V gave up 4 bases and J gave up 1 base, with 17 bases separating them. TCRdb analysed the 5' RACE reads with MiXCR anew, one entry per CDR3 protein. The profile shows about 58,000 distinct CDR3 sequences, more than 3% of them singletons. This chain uses TRBV5-5 with TRBJ2-5; a weak D match, TRBD1 (5 bases). Sequenced input: PBMCs. This clonotype was obtained from a woman aged 60 to 75 with multiple sclerosis. This CDR3 reads CASSLVPKDIQETQYF. CDR3 DNA: TGTGCCAGCAGCCTCGTACCGAAGGACATCCAAGAGACCCAGTACTTC.